This entry is about one T cell receptor (beta chain). Its antigen is as yet unknown. Both 60 Vbeta primers and 13 Jbeta primers went into the PCR. Using immunoSEQ multiplex PCR, the repertoire was profiled, and TCRdb retains in-frame clones only, with some absent. The sample shows about 210,000 clones, around 86% of them seen only once. This sample is part of a study of cytomegalovirus exposure and HLA in healthy donors. The CDR3 covers 16 residues. The germline V gene has CDR1 SGDLS and CDR2 YYNGEE. V lost 0 bases and J lost 5; bases outside the gene matches: 9. Whole-study results and caveats: Under in vitro conditions, a few CMV-associated chains were confirmed as specific for CMV antigens. One variant, a missense change in DCLRE1C, was linked in a later analysis to TCR beta V- and J-gene trimming. The study reported that TCR beta sequences accurately predicted HLA-A and HLA-B alleles in most subjects. Researchers had no immune exposure information except CMV serostatus available.

This chain connects TRBV9 to TRBJ1-2; 8 bases line up with TRBD1. Sample: PBMCs. This receptor was obtained from a woman aged 45 to 65 in good health and CMV-seropositive. The CDR3 region is CASSVGPTRQGYGYTF. CDR3 bases: TGTGCCAGCAGCGTAGGGCCAACACGACAGGGGTATGGCTACACCTTC.